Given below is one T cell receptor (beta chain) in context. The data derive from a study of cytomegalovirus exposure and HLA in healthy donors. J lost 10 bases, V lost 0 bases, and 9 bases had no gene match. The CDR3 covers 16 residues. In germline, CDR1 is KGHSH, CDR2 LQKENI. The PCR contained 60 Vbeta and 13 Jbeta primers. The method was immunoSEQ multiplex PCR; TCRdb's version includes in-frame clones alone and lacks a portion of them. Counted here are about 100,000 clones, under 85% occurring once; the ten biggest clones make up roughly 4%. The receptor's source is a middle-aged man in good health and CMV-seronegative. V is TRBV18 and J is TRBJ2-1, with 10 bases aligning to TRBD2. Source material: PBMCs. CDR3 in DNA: TGTGCCAGCTCACCACCTGGAAGCGGGGGGGCCGGGGAGCAGTTCTTC. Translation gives CASSPPGSGGAGEQFF.